Given below is one T cell receptor beta chain in context. The antigen is undetermined. The data stem from a study of Ad26.COV2.S vaccination and SARS-CoV-2 variants. General study results and limits: Recipients given vaccine exceeded placebo recipients in spike-specific TCR breadth. The TCR breadth and depth analyses may have understated or missed part of the total T cell responses. Spike-specific CD8+ and CD4+ T cell responses reportedly showed substantial breadth after vaccination. Comparable non-spike TCR breadth was observed in vaccine and placebo recipients.

Germline V lookup: CDR1 SNHLY, CDR2 FYNNEI. This CDR3 is 16 amino acids long. V shed 1 base and J 7 bases; nucleotides not matched to a gene: 9. Assay used: immunoSEQ multiplex PCR; TCRdb lists only in-frame clones, some missing. The sample shows some 190,000 clones, roughly 89% of them seen only once. The receptor comes from a human donor who had recovered from COVID-19. The chain combines TRBV2 with TRBJ2-1; 8 positions agree with TRBD2. The sequenced sample was peripheral blood, obtained after recovery from COVID-19. CDR3 coding DNA: TGTGCCAGCAGTGAAGTTCGAGCGGGGGCCGAAAATGAGCAGTTCTTC. It specifies CASSEVRAGAENEQFF.